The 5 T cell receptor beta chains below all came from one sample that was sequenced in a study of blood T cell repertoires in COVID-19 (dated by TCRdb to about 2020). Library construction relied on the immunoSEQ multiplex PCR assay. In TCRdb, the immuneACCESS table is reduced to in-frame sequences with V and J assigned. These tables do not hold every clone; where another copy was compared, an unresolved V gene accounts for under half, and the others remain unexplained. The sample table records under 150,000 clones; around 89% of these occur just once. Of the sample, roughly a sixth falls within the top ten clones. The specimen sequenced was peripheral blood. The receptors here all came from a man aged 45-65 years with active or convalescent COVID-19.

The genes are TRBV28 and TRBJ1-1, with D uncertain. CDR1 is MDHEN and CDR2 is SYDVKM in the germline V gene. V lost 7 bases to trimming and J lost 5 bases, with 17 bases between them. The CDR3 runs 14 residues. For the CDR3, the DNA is TGTGCCAGCACCGTCCGGAGGCGTGCGACTGAAGCTTTCTTT. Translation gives CASTVRRRATEAFF.

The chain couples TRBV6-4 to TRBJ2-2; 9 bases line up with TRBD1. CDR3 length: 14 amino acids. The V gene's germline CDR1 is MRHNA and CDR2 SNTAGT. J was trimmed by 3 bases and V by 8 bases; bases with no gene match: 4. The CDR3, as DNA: TGTGCCAGCGGCAGGGACAGGGACACCGGGGAGCTGTTTTTT. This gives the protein CASGRDRDTGELFF.

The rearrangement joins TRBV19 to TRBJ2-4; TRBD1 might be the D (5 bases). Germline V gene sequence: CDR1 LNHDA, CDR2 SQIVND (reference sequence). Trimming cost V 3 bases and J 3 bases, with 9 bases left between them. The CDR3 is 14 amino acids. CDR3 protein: CASSIAGNKNIQYF. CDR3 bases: TGTGCCAGTAGTATCGCAGGGAACAAAAACATTCAGTACTTC.

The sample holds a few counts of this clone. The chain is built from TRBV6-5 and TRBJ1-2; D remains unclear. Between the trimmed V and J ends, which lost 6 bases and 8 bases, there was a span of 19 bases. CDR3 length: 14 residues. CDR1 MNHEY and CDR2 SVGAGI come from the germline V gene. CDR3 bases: TGTGCCAGCAGAGCCGACCCCCTTACGGGAGGCTACACCTTC. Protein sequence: CASRADPLTGGYTF.

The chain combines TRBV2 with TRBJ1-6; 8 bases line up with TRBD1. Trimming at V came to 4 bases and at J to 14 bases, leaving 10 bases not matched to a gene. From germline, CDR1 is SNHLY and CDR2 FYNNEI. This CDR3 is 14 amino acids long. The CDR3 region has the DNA TGTGCCAGCAGTGTCGACGGGACAGGCGGGGCCCTCCACTTT. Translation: CASSVDGTGGALHF.